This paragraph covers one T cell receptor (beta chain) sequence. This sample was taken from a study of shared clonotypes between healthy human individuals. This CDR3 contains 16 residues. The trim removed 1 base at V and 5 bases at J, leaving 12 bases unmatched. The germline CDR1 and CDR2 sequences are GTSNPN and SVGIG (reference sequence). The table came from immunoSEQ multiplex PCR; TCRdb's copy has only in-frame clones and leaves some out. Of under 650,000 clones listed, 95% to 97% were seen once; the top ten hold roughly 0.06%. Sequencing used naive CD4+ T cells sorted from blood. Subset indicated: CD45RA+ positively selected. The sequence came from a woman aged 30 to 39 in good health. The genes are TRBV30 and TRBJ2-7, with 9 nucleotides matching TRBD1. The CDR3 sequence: CAWSGGTGKVADEQYF. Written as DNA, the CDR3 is TGTGCCTGGAGTGGGGGGACAGGGAAGGTTGCTGACGAGCAGTACTTC.